The 9 T cell receptor beta chains in this list originate from one sample, sequenced in a study of CD8+ T cells in alopecia areata. Pooled cutaneous lymph node cells were sorted using CD4, CD8alpha, NKG2D, NKG2ACE and other markers. Sequencing used cDNA as its template, made by extracting RNA and reverse transcribing it. The data were produced by immunoSEQ multiplex PCR, yet TCRdb's version contains in-frame clones alone and is incomplete. The sample holds under 350,000 clones, and no clone turns up only once. The specimen sequenced was CD4+ T cells sorted from a lymph node. The receptors shown here come from a C3H/HeJ mouse with alopecia areata. The MHC haplotype recorded for the strain is H2-k.

In its sample, this clone was seen a few times. Any gene name here is a mouse gene name. The observed sequence ends 4 residues before the CDR3 terminus, with the missing tail filled in from the germline J gene. The sample contains more than one DNA sequence encoding this CDR3. V is TRBV13-2 and J is TRBJ1-2, with D tentatively TRBD1 (5 bases). The CDR3 has 12 residues. Between the trimmed V and J ends, which lost 4 bases and 2 bases, there was a span of 6 bases. Germline CDR1 reads NNHNN; CDR2 reads SYGAGS (reference sequence). CDR3 region: CASGPGNSDYTF. The sequenced CDR3 bases are TGTGCCAGCGGTCCAGGGAACTCC.

In the case of this clone: The germline and genes are mouse ones. The CDR3 end is not reached by the read, which stops 4 residues before it; the germline J gene fills it in. The J gene is TRBJ2-1, the V gene TRBV1; D ambiguous. The germline gives CDR1 NSQYPW, CDR2 LRSPGD (reference sequence). The CDR3 contains 12 residues. Partial CDR3 DNA: TGCACCTGCAGTGCAGAGACAGCT. Protein: CTCSAETA. The whole CDR3 region reads CTCSAETAEQFF.

This clone was seen more than once but under ten times. Gene names and germline match the mouse. The missing CDR3 end, 4 residues past where the read stops, is filled in from the germline J gene. The chain combines TRBV13-2 with TRBJ1-2; possible D gene TRBD1, 6 bases. CDR3 length: 15 residues. V was trimmed by 3 bases and J by 2 bases, leaving 14 bases between them. The germline CDR1 and CDR2 sequences are NNHNN and SYGAGS (reference sequence). The part of the CDR3 DNA that was read is TGTGCCAGCGGTGGGAGGGGGGGGCTGAACTCC. The encoded protein is CASGGRGGLNS. The CDR3 as a whole reads CASGGRGGLNSDYTF.

This clone was seen only a few times. Gene names follow the mouse nomenclature. Read sequence stops 3 residues before the CDR3 end, and the germline J gene provides the missing end. Other DNA sequences of this sample code for an identical CDR3. The gene calls are TRBV13-1 and TRBJ1-6; no clear D gene. TRBJ1-6 is an ORF for which the function is uncertain. The V and J ends lost 2 bases and 0 bases respectively, with 6 bases between them. From germline, CDR1 is NSHNY and CDR2 SYGAGN. The CDR3 consists of 15 residues. CDR3 in amino acids: CASSDQISYNSPLYF. The DNA read from the CDR3 is TGTGCCAGCAGTGACCAAATTTCCTATAATTCGCCC.

Worth noting for this clone: Gene names are mouse gene names. The CDR3 end falls 4 residues outside the read, so it is completed with the germline J gene. Other DNA variants within this sample encode the same CDR3. The rearrangement uses TRBV13-1 and TRBJ2-2; 7 positions match TRBD1. The CDR3 spans 15 residues. J gave up 0 bases and V 3 bases, and 2 bases lay outside the gene matches. Germline CDR1 and CDR2: NSHNY and SYGAGN. The CDR3 spells CASSGQGANTGQLYF. The sequenced CDR3 bases are TGTGCCAGCAGTGGCCAGGGGGCAAACACCGGG.

This clone was counted a few times. Gene labels here are mouse ones. This CDR3 is also generated by other DNA sequences in the sample. The sequenced CDR3 bases are TGTGCCAGCAGTGACGGCTGGGGGAGTAGTCAAAAC. Protein sequence: CASSDGWGSSQN. Given in full, the CDR3 is CASSDGWGSSQNTLYF. The chain recombines TRBV13-1 with TRBJ2-4; 7 positions agree with TRBD2. The read finishes 4 residues shy of the CDR3 end, and the germline J gene is used to complete it. J was trimmed by 0 bases and V by 2 bases; bases with no gene match: 6. The germline V gene encodes CDR1 NSHNY and CDR2 SYGAGN. The length of the CDR3 is 16 residues.

A remark on this clone: Gene names are mouse gene names. The read ends 4 residues shy of where the CDR3 ends; the end is completed using the germline J gene. The rearrangement links TRBV14 to TRBJ2-1; D is possibly TRBD1 (5 bases). The V and J ends lost 5 bases and 0 bases respectively, with 9 bases between them. CDR1 SGHDT and CDR2 FRDEAV come from the germline V gene. The CDR3 totals 14 residues. The CDR3 sequence is CASSSDTNYAEQFF. Partial CDR3 DNA: TGTGCCAGCAGCTCGGACACTAACTATGCT.

This clone was seen only a few times. Gene names follow the mouse nomenclature. Read coverage stops 4 residues before the CDR3 terminus; the germline J gene supplies the remainder. Other DNA sequences in this sample translate to the same CDR3. The genes are TRBV13-1 and TRBJ2-2; 8 bases fit TRBD1. CDR1 is NSHNY and CDR2 is SYGAGN in the germline V gene. V lost 3 bases to trimming and J lost 4 bases; unmatched junction nucleotides: 2. The CDR3 extends over 14 amino acids. The CDR3 DNA, read in part, is TGTGCCAGCAGTGGGACAGGGCCCACCGGG. Translating it yields CASSGTGPTG. The entire CDR3 is CASSGTGPTGQLYF.

There are many counts of this clone. Any gene name here is a mouse gene name. The sequenced fragment ends 4 residues before the CDR3 boundary, so the rest is inferred from the germline J gene. Other DNA sequences in the same sample also yield this CDR3. This chain uses TRBV1 with TRBJ2-1; D might be TRBD1 (5 bases). Germline CDR1 is NSQYPW and CDR2 is LRSPGD (reference sequence). V was pared by 3 bases and J by 0 bases, with 6 bases between. This CDR3 has 14 amino acids. CDR3 loop: CTCSADSNYAEQFF. CDR3 bases read: TGCACCTGCAGTGCTGACAGTAACTATGCT.